The sample holds many counts of the clone carrying this TCR beta chain. Its matching antigen is unknown. The data derive from a study of T cells after yellow fever vaccination. Study conclusions and caveats: A secondary response was less intense yet reached its peak sooner, at day 5 versus 15. Across the CD4 and CD8 compartments, a small share of clonotypes was present in both.

In TCRdb, the 5' RACE reads were re-called with MiXCR into one record per CDR3 protein. The sample lists 300,000 to 350,000 distinct CDR3 sequences, approximately 11% seen once, with 3.3% in the top ten. This CDR3 has 13 residues. V was cut by 5 bases and J by 4 bases, with 9 bases left in between. CDR1 is SGHRS, CDR2 YFSETQ, per germline. The starting material was CD4+ T cells sorted from PBMCs, obtained 45 days after the yellow fever booster vaccination. The J gene is TRBJ2-2, the V gene TRBV5-1; D ambiguous. The clonotype comes from a man in his late teens or twenties who received the YFV17D yellow fever vaccine. CDR3 coding DNA: TGCGCCAGCAGTTTTGACCCCACCGGGGAGCTGTTTTTT. Amino acid sequence: CASSFDPTGELFF.